This T cell receptor beta chain was found in a study of T cell responses to AZD1222 COVID-19 vaccine. Findings and limits, study-wide: The breadth and depth of Spike-specific TCRs increased once two AZD1222 doses had been given.

Looked up from germline, CDR1 is SNHLY and CDR2 is FYNNEI. The CDR3 runs 13 residues. The junction had 1 base not matched to a gene; V was cut back by 4 bases and J by 4 bases. Measured with immunoSEQ multiplex PCR; TCRdb has only the in-frame clones, and not every one. This sample has around 120,000 clones; 80% to 90% occur once, and the top ten carry more than 7.5%. A remark on this clone: Its antigen remains unidentified.

This TCR came from an adult in good health. This specimen consisted of peripheral blood, obtained on day 0 of AZD1222 vaccination. The chain joins TRBV2 to TRBJ1-1; 9 nucleotides line up with TRBD1. This CDR3 is CASSVQGATEAFF. CDR3 in DNA: TGTGCCAGCAGTGTACAGGGGGCCACTGAAGCTTTCTTT.